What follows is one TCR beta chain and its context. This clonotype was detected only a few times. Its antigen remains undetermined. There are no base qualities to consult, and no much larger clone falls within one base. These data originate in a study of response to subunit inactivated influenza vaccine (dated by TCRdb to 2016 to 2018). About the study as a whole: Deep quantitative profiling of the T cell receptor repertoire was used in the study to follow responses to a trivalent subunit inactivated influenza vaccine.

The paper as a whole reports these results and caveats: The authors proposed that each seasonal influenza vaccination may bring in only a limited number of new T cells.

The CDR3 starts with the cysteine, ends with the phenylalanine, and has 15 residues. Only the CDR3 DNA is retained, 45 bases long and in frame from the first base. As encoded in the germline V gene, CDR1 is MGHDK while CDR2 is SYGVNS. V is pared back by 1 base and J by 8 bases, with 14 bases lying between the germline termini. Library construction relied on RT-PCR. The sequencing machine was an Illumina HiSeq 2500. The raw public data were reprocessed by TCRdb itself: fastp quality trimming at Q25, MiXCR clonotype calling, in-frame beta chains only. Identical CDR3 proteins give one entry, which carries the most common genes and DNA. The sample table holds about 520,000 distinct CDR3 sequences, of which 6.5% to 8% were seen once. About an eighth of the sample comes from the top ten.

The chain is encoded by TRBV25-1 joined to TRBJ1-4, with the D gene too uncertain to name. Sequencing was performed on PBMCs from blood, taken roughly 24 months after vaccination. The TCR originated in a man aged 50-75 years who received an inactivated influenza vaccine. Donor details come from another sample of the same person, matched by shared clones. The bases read TGTGCCAGCAGTGAATCTCCGGCGGAGGAGGAAAAACTGTTTTTT. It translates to CASSESPAEEEKLFF.